Here is one T cell receptor beta chain with its context. The ends were cut back, 3 bases at V and 10 bases at J, with 16 bases in the middle. This CDR3 is built from 15 residues. Germline loops: CDR1 MRHNA, CDR2 SNTAGT. The assay was immunoSEQ multiplex PCR, and TCRdb's table has in-frame clones only and misses some. The repertoire holds 110,000 to 150,000 clones, with roughly 94% as singletons. The sample is drawn from a study of control samples from healthy donors and cancer patients. The sample consisted of PBMCs. The chain is built from TRBV6-4 and TRBJ1-6, with a weak D call TRBD1 (5 bases). The receptor was isolated from a man aged 55 to 69 with colorectal cancer. CDR3 protein: CASSEFGHLTSPLHF. As DNA, the CDR3 is TGTGCCAGCAGTGAGTTCGGACACCTGACGTCACCCCTCCACTTT.